The 17 T cell receptor beta chains below all came from one sample that was sequenced in a study of shared clonotypes between healthy human individuals. Clones were sequenced by immunoSEQ multiplex PCR, and TCRdb holds only the in-frame ones, with some missing. In the table there are about 120,000 clones, more than 65% of which are singletons. The material sequenced was memory CD8+ T cells sorted from blood. As for subset: CD45RO+ cells pooled with CCR7-negative TemRA cells. The receptors derive from a woman aged 25 to 39 in good health.

The chain joins TRBV19 to TRBJ2-7, with TRBD1 identical over 8 bases. Germline trimming cut 5 bases from V and 6 bases from J; bases unmatched to any gene: 6. CDR1 is LNHDA, CDR2 SQIVND, per germline (reference sequence). The length of the CDR3 is 13 residues. The CDR3 DNA reads TGTGCCAGTAGTTGGCAGGGGGCTTCCGAGCAGTACTTC. Protein product: CASSWQGASEQYF.

This clone has at least ten counts. This chain joins TRBV9 and TRBJ1-5, with TRBD1 as a possible D gene (5 bases). The CDR3 consists of 14 residues. Germline V gives CDR1 SGDLS, CDR2 YYNGEE. Trimming took 4 bases from V and 4 from J, leaving 12 bases between them. CDR3: CASSLSWGNQPQHF. As DNA, the CDR3 is TGTGCCAGCAGCCTAAGCTGGGGGAATCAGCCCCAGCATTTT. Combining the CDR3 with reference TRBV9 and TRBJ1-5 gives the whole variable domain DSGVTQTPKHLITATGQRVTLRCSPRSGDLSVYWYQQSLDQGLQFLIQYYNGEERAKGNILERFSAQQFPDLHSELNLSSLELGDSALYFCASSLSWGNQPQHFGDGTRLSIL.

The V gene is TRBV28, the J gene TRBJ2-3; the D gene is possibly TRBD2 (6 bases). CDR3 length equals 17 residues. Germline V CDR1 and CDR2: MDHEN, SYDVKM. Trimming took off 4 bases at V and 2 bases at J, with 19 bases between the two ends. The CDR3 protein is CASSWGVNSGLTDTQYF. The DNA for the CDR3 is TGTGCCAGCAGTTGGGGGGTTAATAGCGGACTCACAGATACGCAGTATTTT.

The chain couples TRBV7-2 to TRBJ2-1; no firm D call. V shed 2 bases and J shed 6 bases, with 11 bases lying between them. This CDR3 is 14 amino acids long. Per germline, CDR1 SGHTA and CDR2 FQGNSA. The CDR3 loop reads CASSLPTLGNEQFF. The CDR3 DNA is TGTGCCAGCAGCTTACCGACGTTGGGCAATGAGCAGTTCTTC. The whole variable domain, filled in from reference TRBV7-2 and TRBJ2-1, reads GAGVSQSPSNKVTEKGKDVELRCDPISGHTALYWYRQSLGQGLEFLIYFQGNSAPDKSGLPSDRFSAERTGGSVSTLTIQRTQQEDSAVYLCASSLPTLGNEQFFGPGTRLTVL.

On this clone itself: Other nucleotide sequences in the sample specify the same CDR3. The chain links TRBV5-6 to TRBJ2-7, with 8 bases matching TRBD1. V lost 4 bases to trimming and J lost 1 base; unmatched junction nucleotides: 4. The CDR3 runs to 14 residues. Per the germline V gene, CDR1 is SGHDT and CDR2 is YYEEEE. The CDR3 here is CASSPGQGSYEQYF. In DNA form, the CDR3 reads TGTGCCAGCAGCCCCGGACAGGGATCCTACGAGCAGTACTTC.

This chain links TRBV6-9 with TRBJ2-5, with TRBD2 matching over 16 bases. Germline V gene lookup returns CDR1 MNHGY and CDR2 SVAAGI. With V trimmed by 6 bases and J by 5 bases, 9 bases remained unmatched. The CDR3 extends over 17 amino acids. The CDR3 DNA is TGTGCCAGCAGATCCGGGACTAGCGGGAGGGCCTGGGAGACCCAGTACTTC. Its translation is CASRSGTSGRAWETQYF.

This sequence joins TRBV19 and TRBJ2-1; D is possibly TRBD2 (5 bases). Between the trimmed V and J ends, which lost 2 bases and 6 bases, there was a span of 14 bases. CDR3 length: 15 amino acids. Germline lookup yields CDR1 LNHDA and CDR2 SQIVND (reference sequence). The CDR3 loop is CASSIWSGISNEQFF. CDR3 DNA: TGTGCCAGTAGTATATGGTCCGGGATTAGCAATGAGCAGTTCTTC.

The rearrangement joins TRBV18 to TRBJ1-1, with D hard to call. Germline assignment: CDR1 KGHSH and CDR2 LQKENI. The CDR3 has 14 amino acids. V lost 2 bases and J lost 6, with 13 bases in between. Here the CDR3 reads CASSPSAHTAEAFF. The CDR3 coding sequence is TGTGCCAGCTCACCATCTGCCCATACGGCTGAAGCTTTCTTT.

The chain's CDR3 is CASSIVEGRATEAFF. CDR3 in DNA: TGTGCCAGTAGTATAGTAGAGGGACGGGCCACTGAAGCTTTCTTT. This chain connects TRBV19 to TRBJ1-1, with D possibly being TRBD1 (5 bases). V lost 1 base to trimming and J lost 4 bases, with 13 bases between them. Germline V gene data show CDR1 as LNHDA and CDR2 as SQIVND (reference sequence). The CDR3 length is 15 residues.

This rearrangement joins TRBV6-4 to TRBJ2-3; TRBD2 aligns across 8 bases. V shed 3 bases and J 1 base; nucleotides not matched to a gene: 3. CDR3 length: 15 amino acids. Germline V gene lookup returns CDR1 MRHNA and CDR2 SNTAGT. The CDR3 region has the DNA TGTGCCAGCAGTGAATCAGCGGGGGGCACAGATACGCAGTATTTT. Translating gives CASSESAGGTDTQYF.

The rearrangement links TRBV28 to TRBJ2-7; 9 bases are a match to TRBD1. J lost 7 bases, V lost 3 bases, and 10 bases had no gene match. This CDR3 is 15 amino acids long. Germline assignment: CDR1 MDHEN and CDR2 SYDVKM. The CDR3 reads CASSFADRGYREQYF. The DNA for the CDR3 is TGTGCCAGCAGTTTTGCGGACAGGGGATATAGGGAGCAGTACTTC. The whole variable domain, filled in from reference TRBV28 and TRBJ2-7, reads DVKVTQSSRYLVKRTGEKVFLECVQDMDHENMFWYRQDPGLGLRLIYFSYDVKMKEKGDIPEGYSVSREKKERFSLILESASTNQTSMYLCASSFADRGYREQYFGPGTRLTVT.

The rearrangement links TRBV7-6 to TRBJ2-1; possibly TRBD1 for D (6 bases). The CDR3 is 13 amino acids. V was cut by 1 base and J by 5 bases, with 6 bases left in between. CDR1 is SGHVS and CDR2 is FNYEAQ in the germline V gene. CDR3 loop: CASSLDRDNEQFF. The CDR3 region has the DNA TGTGCCAGCAGCTTAGACAGGGACAATGAGCAGTTCTTC.

The genes are TRBV29-1 and TRBJ2-7, with D possibly TRBD1 on 6 matching bases. This CDR3 region has 13 residues. Looked up from germline, CDR1 is SQVTM and CDR2 is ANQGSEA. V lost 4 bases and J lost 5, with 15 bases in between. DNA of the CDR3: TGCAGCGTTGGAGGTCAGGGGACCGACGAGCAGTACTTC. Its translation is CSVGGQGTDEQYF.

The chain recombines TRBV7-2 with TRBJ2-1; TRBD2 matches 7 bases. The J segment lost 11 bases and the V segment lost 4 bases, leaving 8 bases of the junction unmatched. The CDR3 totals 13 residues. Per germline, CDR1 SGHTA and CDR2 FQGNSA. This CDR3 reads CASSSYLAVQQFF. As DNA, the CDR3 is TGTGCCAGCAGCTCTTATCTAGCGGTCCAGCAGTTCTTC.

This chain joins TRBV28 and TRBJ2-4, with D perhaps TRBD2 (6 bases). This CDR3 comprises 14 residues. V lost 3 bases, J lost 8 bases, and 14 bases lay in between. Germline lookup yields CDR1 MDHEN and CDR2 SYDVKM. CDR3 protein: CASSFIGSRDIQYF. The CDR3, as DNA: TGTGCCAGCAGTTTTATCGGGAGTAGAGACATTCAGTACTTC.

This clone was observed a single time. CDR3 in amino acids: CASPIPPRLAGRPLSYEQYF. In DNA, the CDR3 is TGCGCCAGCCCCATCCCGCCCCGACTAGCGGGACGGCCCCTCTCCTACGAGCAGTACTTC. The rearrangement uses TRBV23-1 and TRBJ2-7; 11 bases map to TRBD2. TRBV23-1 qualifies as an ORF whose function is uncertain. V shed 8 bases, J shed 0 bases, and the junction held 21 bases outside the gene matches. The CDR3 is 20 amino acids.

J is TRBJ2-7 and V is TRBV7-6, with TRBD2 as a possible D gene (5 bases). CDR3 size: 15 residues. The germline V gene has CDR1 SGHVS and CDR2 FNYEAQ. V lost 1 base and J lost 4, with 14 bases in between. CDR3 bases: TGTGCCAGCAGCTTAGGACCTAGCAAGGCGTACGAGCAGTACTTC. This translates into CASSLGPSKAYEQYF. The whole variable domain, filled in from reference TRBV7-6 and TRBJ2-7, reads GAGVSQSPRYKVTKRGQDVALRCDPISGHVSLYWYRQALGQGPEFLTYFNYEAQQDKSGLPNDRFSAERPEGSISTLTIQRTEQRDSAMYRCASSLGPSKAYEQYFGPGTRLTVT.